This T cell receptor beta chain was obtained from a study of T cell repertoires in cytomegalovirus infection (dated by TCRdb to between 2018 and 2020). Some background on the complete study: The peptide stimulations were aimed at well-studied HLA-B-restricted epitopes as well as recently identified HLA-C-restricted CMV epitopes, whose presentation resists viral immunomodulation. Because public TCR beta signatures pointed to carriage of CMV infection together with the matching HLA type, the HLA type of each donor mattered for the analysis. Overall study outcomes, separate from this receptor: Carriers of CMV infection plus the relevant HLA type were discriminated by the cumulative frequency of public TCR beta family members in the study cohort and in an independent roughly 320-donor cohort. The ex vivo response was dominated by HLA-C-restricted CMV-specific TCR beta clonotypes, which also provided the single most frequent clonotype in two of eight donors.

The treatment or condition label for this specimen denotes: in vitro stimulation with specific CMV peptide epitopes to enrich CMV-specific T cells. Instrument used: Illumina HiSeq 1500. TCRdb passed the public sequencing reads through fastp at Q25 and MiXCR, retaining productive beta sequences. Rows with one shared CDR3 protein collapse into an entry with the most common genes and DNA. The sample table holds around 710,000 distinct CDR3 sequences, of which about 27% were seen once. The top ten clones comprise roughly 14% of the sample. Including the terminal cysteine and phenylalanine, the CDR3 comprises 15 residues. The read is trimmed to its CDR3 DNA, 45 bases read in frame from base 1. From the germline V gene, CDR1 is MDHEN and CDR2 is SYDVKM. Trimming takes 6 bases off V and 0 bases off J; junction bases not matched to a gene: 6. With regard to this clonotype: This clone's antigen is unknown. No clone much larger than this one lies a single base away; base qualities are absent.

The rearrangement joined TRBV28 to TRBJ2-3; 7 central nucleotides agree with TRBD1. The clonotype was recovered from a human donor in good health (CMV status not recorded). Some clones in this sample may be carry-over from other donors' samples. The sample in question was cultured CD8+ T cells from PBMCs, obtained from culture after CMV antigen stimulation. The CDR3 loop reads CASRPDRASTDTQYF. The nucleotides are TGTGCCAGCAGACCTGACAGGGCTAGCACAGATACGCAGTATTTT.